One sample yielded the 32 T cell receptor beta chains listed below, sequenced in a study of Graves' ophthalmopathy and Graves' hyperthyroidism. RNA transcripts served as template for amplifying TCR beta CDR3 sequences. HTBI primers primed a first-round RT-PCR, and a second-round multiplex PCR followed. In TCRdb, the multiplex PCR reads were re-called with MiXCR into one record per CDR3 protein. The sample yields about 480,000 distinct CDR3 sequences, about an eighth seen once. The sequencing sample was made of blood. The receptors come from a woman aged 25 to 39 with Graves' ophthalmopathy.

This clonotype was picked up many times. The V and J genes are TRBV12-3 or TRBV12-4 and TRBJ2-5, with 9 bases identical to TRBD1. CDR3 size: 13 residues. V lost 5 bases, J lost 7 bases, and 5 bases stayed unmatched. CDR3 nucleotide sequence: TGTGCCAGCAGTCCTTGGGACAGGGTGACCCAGTACTTC. This gives the protein CASSPWDRVTQYF.

The chain carries TRBV12-3 or TRBV12-4 and TRBJ2-7; the D is unclear. There are 12 residues in the CDR3. Trimming pared 5 bases from V and 3 bases from J, leaving 8 bases between. The chain's CDR3 is CASSTTNYEQYF. CDR3 sequence (DNA): TGTGCCAGCAGTACCACAAACTACGAGCAGTACTTC.

This clonotype was found many times. V and J are TRBV28 and TRBJ1-1; the match to TRBD1 covers 7 bases. Germline assignment: CDR1 MDHEN and CDR2 SYDVKM. CDR3 length equals 13 residues. The V gene end was trimmed by 2 bases and the J gene end by 9 bases; junction bases not matched to a gene: 6. CDR3 DNA: TGTGCCAGCAGTTTAAGTTCGGGACAGAAAGCTTTCTTT. Its protein product is CASSLSSGQKAFF.

This clonotype was seen ten or more times. The chain carries TRBV28 and TRBJ1-3; D gene uncertain. CDR3 length equals 14 residues. Per germline, CDR1 MDHEN and CDR2 SYDVKM. Trimming took 3 bases from V and 0 from J, leaving 6 bases between them. The CDR3: CASSFGTSGNTIYF. For the CDR3, the DNA is TGTGCCAGCAGTTTCGGCACCTCTGGAAACACCATATATTTT.

The sample holds a few counts of this clonotype. The chain employs TRBV12-3 or TRBV12-4 and TRBJ1-1; tentative D call: TRBD1 (6 bases). V lost 2 bases, J lost 5 bases, and 15 bases lay in between. The CDR3 covers 15 residues. For the CDR3, the DNA is TGTGCCAGCAGTTTATCCCAAGGGGGAGGGACTGAAGCTTTCTTT. It is translated as CASSLSQGGGTEAFF.

This clonotype has at least ten counts. The rearrangement joins TRBV6-5 to TRBJ2-7, with 7 bases aligning to TRBD1. Germline CDR1 is MNHEY and CDR2 is SVGAGI. Trimming at V came to 9 bases and at J to 1 base, leaving 12 bases not matched to a gene. The CDR3 contains 15 residues. In DNA form, the CDR3 reads TGTGCCAGGCCAGTTTCACGGACAGGTTCCTACGAGCAGTACTTC. It encodes CARPVSRTGSYEQYF.

The chain couples TRBV19 to TRBJ1-1; TRBD1 agrees at 8 bases. The CDR3 extends over 15 amino acids. From germline, CDR1 is LNHDA and CDR2 SQIVND (reference sequence). V shed 6 bases and J 4 bases; nucleotides not matched to a gene: 10. The CDR3 DNA follows: TGTGCCAGTAGCTCCGGGACAGGCTCCCGCACTGAAGCTTTCTTT. Protein sequence: CASSSGTGSRTEAFF.

V gene TRBV6-5 combines with J gene TRBJ1-1; possibly TRBD1 for D (5 bases). The V gene's germline CDR1 is MNHEY and CDR2 SVGAGI. The CDR3 loop spans 16 amino acids. With 4 bases removed from V and 3 bases from J, the gap between germline ends came to 18 bases. CDR3: CASSSSHGAAYTEAFF. CDR3 sequence (DNA): TGTGCCAGCAGTTCCTCTCATGGGGCAGCTTACACTGAAGCTTTCTTT.

This clonotype was seen ten or more times. The chain combines TRBV19 with TRBJ2-7; D is possibly TRBD2 (7 bases). In germline, CDR1 is LNHDA, CDR2 SQIVND (reference sequence). The CDR3 consists of 18 residues. V lost 3 bases and J lost 1, with 22 bases in between. This chain's CDR3 is CASSMVVSGGRGSYEQYF. The DNA of the CDR3 is TGTGCCAGTAGTATGGTGGTGTCGGGGGGCCGCGGGTCCTACGAGCAGTACTTC.

This clonotype was seen repeatedly, ten times or more. The rearrangement links TRBV6-5 to TRBJ1-1; D remains unclear. Germline V lookup: CDR1 MNHEY, CDR2 SVGAGI. V gave up 2 bases and J gave up 1 base, with 14 bases separating them. The CDR3 has 16 amino acids. The CDR3 sequence is CASSYEAGSANTEAFF. The CDR3 region has the DNA TGTGCCAGCAGTTACGAGGCGGGATCGGCGAACACTGAAGCTTTCTTT.

There are many counts of this clonotype. V and J are TRBV24-1 and TRBJ2-5; no reliable D call. Germline loops: CDR1 KGHDR, CDR2 SFDVKD. CDR3 size: 13 residues. V was pared by 6 bases and J by 5 bases, with 12 bases between. The DNA of the CDR3 is TGTGCCACCAGTAGGACCCCAGTGGAGACCCAGTACTTC. Protein: CATSRTPVETQYF.

The chain is built from TRBV12-3 or TRBV12-4 and TRBJ1-5; D uncertain. The V end was cut by 1 base, the J end by 7 bases, with 8 bases between. The CDR3 length is 13 residues. For the CDR3, the DNA is TGTGCCAGCAGTTTAGTGCCAAACCAGCCCCAGCATTTT. It specifies CASSLVPNQPQHF.

This clonotype appeared many times. The genes are TRBV13 and TRBJ2-7, with 7 bases matching TRBD2. CDR3 length: 14 residues. The V gene end was trimmed by 1 base and the J gene end by 4 bases; junction bases not matched to a gene: 4. In germline, CDR1 is PRHDT, CDR2 FYEKMQ (reference sequence). The CDR3, as DNA: TGTGCCAGCAGCTTAGTGGGGAGGGAATACGAGCAGTACTTC. Protein: CASSLVGREYEQYF.

Details on this clonotype: This clone may be a read error of a much larger clone one base away. This chain uses TRBV28 with TRBJ1-1; D remains unclear. The CDR3 is made up of 11 amino acids. Trimming took off 6 bases at V and 4 bases at J, with 6 bases between the two ends. The germline CDR1 and CDR2 sequences are MDHEN and SYDVKM. CDR3 nucleotides: TGTGCCAGCAGCTGGAGCACTGAAGCTTTCTTT. This encodes CASSWSTEAFF.

This clonotype was picked up one time. This chain connects TRBV6-1 to TRBJ1-1; no definite D call. Germline V lookup: CDR1 MNHNS, CDR2 SASEGT. V lost 4 bases, J lost 2 bases, and 8 bases lay in between. CDR3 size: 13 residues. CDR3 residues: CASSAYPNTEAFF. DNA for the CDR3: TGTGCCAGCAGTGCCTATCCCAACACTGAAGCTTTCTTT.

The V gene is TRBV28, the J gene TRBJ1-1; 8 nucleotides align to TRBD1. With 11 bases clipped from V and 5 bases from J, the junction kept 16 bases outside the gene matches. The CDR3 loop spans 15 amino acids. CDR1 is MDHEN, CDR2 SYDVKM, per germline. The CDR3 coding sequence is TGTGCCTCCAGGACAGGGAGTTTCTCGGGAACTGAAGCTTTCTTT. As protein: CASRTGSFSGTEAFF. The full variable domain, rest sourced from reference TRBV28 and TRBJ1-1, is DVKVTQSSRYLVKRTGEKVFLECVQDMDHENMFWYRQDPGLGLRLIYFSYDVKMKEKGDIPEGYSVSREKKERFSLILESASTNQTSMYLCASRTGSFSGTEAFFGQGTRLTVV.

The gene calls are TRBV7-9 and TRBJ2-2, with D perhaps TRBD1 (5 bases). Trimming removed 5 bases at V and 0 bases at J, with 7 bases between. The CDR3 is made up of 14 amino acids. Germline assignment: CDR1 SEHNR and CDR2 FQNEAQ (reference sequence). The CDR3 DNA sequence: TGTGCCAGCAGCCCGACAGCGAACACCGGGGAGCTGTTTTTT. Protein: CASSPTANTGELFF.

J is TRBJ1-1 and V is TRBV5-1; possible D gene TRBD1, 6 bases. The CDR3 has 16 residues. Germline CDR1 is SGHRS and CDR2 is YFSETQ. V was trimmed by 4 bases and J by 0 bases, leaving 16 bases between them. The CDR3 DNA is TGCGCCAGCAGCCCTCTCCAGGGGCCTCTGAACACTGAAGCTTTCTTT. It translates to CASSPLQGPLNTEAFF.

This clonotype was counted ten times or more. The chain carries TRBV27 and TRBJ2-5; possibly TRBD2 for D (6 bases). CDR1 is MNHEY, CDR2 SMNVEV, per germline (reference sequence). The CDR3 extends over 13 amino acids. Trimming shortened V by 5 bases and J by 7 bases, and 14 bases separated the two germline ends. The CDR3 DNA is TGTGCCAGCAGTCGAGGGATGGGGGGGACCCAGTACTTC. Amino acid sequence: CASSRGMGGTQYF.

This clonotype was seen ten or more times. V gene TRBV6-1 combines with J gene TRBJ2-5; no clear D gene. Between the trimmed V and J ends, which lost 6 bases and 1 base, there was a span of 6 bases. This CDR3 spans 12 amino acids. Germline assignment: CDR1 MNHNS and CDR2 SASEGT. The CDR3: CASRQPQETQYF. CDR3 coding DNA: TGTGCCAGCAGACAGCCCCAAGAGACCCAGTACTTC.

The rearrangement uses TRBV6-1 and TRBJ1-1; 7 bases align to TRBD1. Germline CDR1 reads MNHNS; CDR2 reads SASEGT. The CDR3 spans 15 residues. V gave up 6 bases and J gave up 1 base; unmatched junction bases: 8. CDR3 coding DNA: TGTGCCAGCAGAACCGCCGGGACAGCGAACACTGAAGCTTTCTTT. It codes for CASRTAGTANTEAFF.

This clonotype was seen at least ten times. The chain uses TRBV19 and TRBJ1-2; 10 bases are shared with TRBD1. The CDR3 is 14 amino acids. CDR1 is LNHDA and CDR2 is SQIVND in the germline V gene (reference sequence). After removal of 4 bases from V and 4 bases from J, the junction contained 3 bases not matched to a gene. The CDR3 coding sequence is TGTGCCAGTAGTACGGGACAGGGGTTCTATGGCTACACCTTC. Protein: CASSTGQGFYGYTF.

This clonotype was detected a few times. The CDR3, as DNA: TGTGCCAGCAGCTGGGGGGCGGGGGCAGAGACCCAGTACTTC. Its translation: CASSWGAGAETQYF. J is TRBJ2-5 and V is TRBV11-2; D may be TRBD2 (7 bases). Germline loops: CDR1 SGHAT, CDR2 FQNNGV. V lost 4 bases, J lost 4 bases, and 13 bases lay in between. The CDR3 is made up of 14 amino acids.

In its sample, this clonotype was seen many times. The rearrangement joins TRBV30 to TRBJ1-2; D is uncertain. Between the trimmed V and J ends, which lost 4 bases and 1 base, there was a span of 10 bases. The CDR3 sequence is 13 residues long. CDR1 is GTSNPN, CDR2 SVGIG, per germline (reference sequence). The CDR3 sequence: CAWTAGSNYGYTF. The DNA for the CDR3 is TGTGCCTGGACCGCCGGAAGTAACTATGGCTACACCTTC.

This clonotype has a count of ten or more. The chain employs TRBV9 and TRBJ2-5; the D gene is possibly TRBD1 (6 bases). This CDR3 contains 13 residues. Trimming left V 0 bases short and J 5 bases short, with 8 bases between. Germline V gene data show CDR1 as SGDLS and CDR2 as YYNGEE. For the CDR3, the DNA is TGTGCCAGCAGCGTAGGCAGGGGCGAGACCCAGTACTTC. It is translated as CASSVGRGETQYF.

This clonotype showed up many times. The chain recombines TRBV12-3 or TRBV12-4 with TRBJ1-1; the match to TRBD1 covers 9 bases. The J segment lost 6 bases and the V segment lost 6 bases, leaving 11 bases of the junction unmatched. The CDR3 contains 15 residues. DNA of the CDR3: TGTGCCAGCAGCTCGGACAGGGGTGGTTGGGCTGAAGCTTTCTTT. It codes for CASSSDRGGWAEAFF.

The rearrangement joins TRBV28 to TRBJ2-5; 9 nucleotides line up with TRBD1. Trimming cost V 4 bases and J 5 bases; bases outside gene matches: 5. The CDR3 contains 14 residues. CDR1 is MDHEN, CDR2 SYDVKM, per germline. This CDR3 is CASSSGTGWETQYF. The DNA for the CDR3 is TGTGCCAGCAGTTCCGGGACAGGGTGGGAGACCCAGTACTTC.

At least ten counts were recorded for this clonotype. The V call is TRBV29-1, the J call TRBJ2-7, with D maybe TRBD1 (5 bases). The CDR3 is 13 amino acids. CDR1 is SQVTM, CDR2 ANQGSEA, per germline. Deletions cut 7 bases from V and 6 bases from J, with 19 bases between. CDR3 in DNA: TGCAGCGGCCTGCAGGGTGAAGAAAGCGAGCAGTACTTC. Translation gives CSGLQGEESEQYF.

This clonotype was picked up many times. For the CDR3, the DNA is TGTGCCAGCAGTTCGGTAAATGGGGGCACAGATACGCAGTATTTT. It encodes CASSSVNGGTDTQYF. This rearrangement joins TRBV28 to TRBJ2-3; D unresolved. Deletions cut 4 bases from V and 1 base from J, with 12 bases between. Germline V CDR1 and CDR2: MDHEN, SYDVKM. The length of the CDR3 is 15 residues.

This clonotype was observed many times. The rearrangement uses TRBV6-5 and TRBJ1-1, with unresolved D. The CDR3 sequence is 13 residues long. V lost 4 bases and J 4 bases, leaving 10 bases between the germline ends. Germline V gene data show CDR1 as MNHEY and CDR2 as SVGAGI. The CDR3 DNA follows: TGTGCCAGCAGTTTCAGGACGGTCACTGAAGCTTTCTTT. It translates to CASSFRTVTEAFF.

There are many counts of this clonotype. The chain joins TRBV12-3 or TRBV12-4 to TRBJ2-7; D is undetermined. CDR3 length: 14 amino acids. The V and J ends lost 6 bases and 2 bases respectively, with 14 bases between them. The CDR3 DNA is TGTGCCAGCAGACGAAGCGCCGGTACCTACGAGCAGTACTTC. Its translation is CASRRSAGTYEQYF.

This clonotype was seen at least ten times. This chain connects TRBV27 to TRBJ1-2, with TRBD1 matching over 8 bases. The CDR3 runs to 15 residues. Losses at the gene ends were 2 bases for V and 1 base for J; bases not matched to a gene: 3. From germline, CDR1 is MNHEY and CDR2 SMNVEV (reference sequence). CDR3: CASSLQGALNYGYTF. As DNA, the CDR3 is TGTGCCAGCAGTTTACAGGGGGCTCTTAACTATGGCTACACCTTC.